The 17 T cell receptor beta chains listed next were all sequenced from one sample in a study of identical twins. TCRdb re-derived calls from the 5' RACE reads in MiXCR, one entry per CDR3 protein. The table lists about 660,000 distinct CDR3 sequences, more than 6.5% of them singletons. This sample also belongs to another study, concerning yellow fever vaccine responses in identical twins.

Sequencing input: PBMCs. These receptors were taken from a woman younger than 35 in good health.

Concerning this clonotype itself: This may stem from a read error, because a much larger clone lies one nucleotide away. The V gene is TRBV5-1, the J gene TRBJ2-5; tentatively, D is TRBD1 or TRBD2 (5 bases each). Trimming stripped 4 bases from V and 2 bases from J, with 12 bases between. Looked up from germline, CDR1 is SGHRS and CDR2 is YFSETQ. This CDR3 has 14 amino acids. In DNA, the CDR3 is TGCGCCAGCAGCGGATTCGGGACGCAAGAGACCCAGTACTTC. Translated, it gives CASSGFGTQETQYF. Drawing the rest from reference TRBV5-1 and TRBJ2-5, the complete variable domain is KAGVTQTPRYLIKTRGQQVTLSCSPISGHRSVSWYQQTPGQGLQFLFEYFSETQRNKGNFPGRFSGRQFSNSRSEMNVSTLELGDSALYLCASSGFGTQETQYFGPGTRLLVL.

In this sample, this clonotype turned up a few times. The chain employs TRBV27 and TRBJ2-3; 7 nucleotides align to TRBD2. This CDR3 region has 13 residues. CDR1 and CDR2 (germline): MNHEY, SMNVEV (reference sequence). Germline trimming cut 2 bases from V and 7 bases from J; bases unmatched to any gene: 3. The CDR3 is CASSLAGEYTQYF. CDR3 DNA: TGTGCCAGCAGTTTAGCGGGGGAGTATACGCAGTATTTT.

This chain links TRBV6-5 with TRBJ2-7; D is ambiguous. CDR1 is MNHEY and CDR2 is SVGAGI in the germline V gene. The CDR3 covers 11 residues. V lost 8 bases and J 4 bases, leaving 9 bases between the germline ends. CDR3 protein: CASRSDYEQYF. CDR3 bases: TGTGCCAGCCGCTCGGATTACGAGCAGTACTTC.

The CDR3 sequence is CAWSPVAGEPPYF. The DNA of the CDR3 is TGTGCCTGGAGCCCGGTGGCGGGAGAGCCCCCGTACTTC. V gene TRBV30 combines with J gene TRBJ2-4; 7 positions agree with TRBD2. V gave up 3 bases and J gave up 15 bases; unmatched junction bases: 14. CDR3 size: 13 residues. CDR1 is GTSNPN, CDR2 SVGIG, per germline (reference sequence).

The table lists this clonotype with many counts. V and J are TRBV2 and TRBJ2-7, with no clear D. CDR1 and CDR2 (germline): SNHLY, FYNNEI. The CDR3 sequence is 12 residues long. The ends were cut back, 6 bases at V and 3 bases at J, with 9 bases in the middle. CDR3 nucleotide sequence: TGTGCCAGCAGAGAGAATGGCTACGAGCAGTACTTC. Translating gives CASRENGYEQYF.

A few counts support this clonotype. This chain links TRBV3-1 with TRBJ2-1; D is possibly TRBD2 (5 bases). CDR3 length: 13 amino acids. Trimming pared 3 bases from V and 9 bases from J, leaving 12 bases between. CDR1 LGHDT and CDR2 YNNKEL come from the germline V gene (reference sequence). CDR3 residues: CASSHPARVEQFF. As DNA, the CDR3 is TGTGCCAGCAGCCACCCCGCGAGGGTTGAGCAGTTCTTC.

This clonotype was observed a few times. DNA for the CDR3: TGTGCCAGCAGTTCCCCCGGCCTCCCGGGGAAAACCTACAATGAGCAGTTCTTC. Protein: CASSSPGLPGKTYNEQFF. This sequence joins TRBV6-5 and TRBJ2-1, with D perhaps matching TRBD2 (5 bases). CDR3 length: 18 residues. The germline V gene encodes CDR1 MNHEY and CDR2 SVGAGI. Deletions cut 4 bases from V and 2 bases from J, with 21 bases between.

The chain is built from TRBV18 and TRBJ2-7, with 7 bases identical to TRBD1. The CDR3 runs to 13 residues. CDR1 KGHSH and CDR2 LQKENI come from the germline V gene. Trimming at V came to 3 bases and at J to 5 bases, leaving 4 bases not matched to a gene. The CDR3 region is CASSPQQGNEQYF. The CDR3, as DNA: TGTGCCAGCTCACCGCAACAGGGGAACGAGCAGTACTTC.

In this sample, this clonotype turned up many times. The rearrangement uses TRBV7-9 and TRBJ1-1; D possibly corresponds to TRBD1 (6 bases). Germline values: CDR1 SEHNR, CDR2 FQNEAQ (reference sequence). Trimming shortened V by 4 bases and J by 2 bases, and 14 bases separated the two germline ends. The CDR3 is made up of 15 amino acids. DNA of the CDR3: TGTGCCAGCAGCTCGGACAGAATGGCCAACACTGAAGCTTTCTTT. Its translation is CASSSDRMANTEAFF.

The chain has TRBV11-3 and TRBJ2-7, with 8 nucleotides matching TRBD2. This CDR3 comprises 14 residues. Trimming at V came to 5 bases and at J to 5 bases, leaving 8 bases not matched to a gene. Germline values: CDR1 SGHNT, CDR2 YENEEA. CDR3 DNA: TGTGCCAGCAGCGCCACACGAGCGGGAGACGAGCAGTACTTC. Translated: CASSATRAGDEQYF.

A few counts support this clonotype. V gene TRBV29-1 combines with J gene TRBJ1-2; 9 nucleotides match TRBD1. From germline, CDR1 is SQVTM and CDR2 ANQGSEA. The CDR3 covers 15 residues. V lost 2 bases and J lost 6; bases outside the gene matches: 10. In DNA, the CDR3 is TGCAGCGTTGAAACTGACGGGACAGGGTTGCATGGCTACACCTTC. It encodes CSVETDGTGLHGYTF. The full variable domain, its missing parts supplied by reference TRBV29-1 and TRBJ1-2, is SAVISQKPSRDICQRGTSLTIQCQVDSQVTMMFWYRQQPGQSLTLIATANQGSEATYESGFVIDKFPISRPNLTFSTLTVSNMSPEDSSIYLCSVETDGTGLHGYTFGSGTRLTVV.

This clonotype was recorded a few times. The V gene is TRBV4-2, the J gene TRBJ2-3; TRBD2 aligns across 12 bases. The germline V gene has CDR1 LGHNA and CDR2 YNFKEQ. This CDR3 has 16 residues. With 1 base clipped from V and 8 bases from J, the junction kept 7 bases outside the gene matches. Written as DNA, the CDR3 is TGTGCCAGCAGCCAAGCGGCTAGCGGGGGGGCCGGTACGCAGTATTTT. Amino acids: CASSQAASGGAGTQYF.

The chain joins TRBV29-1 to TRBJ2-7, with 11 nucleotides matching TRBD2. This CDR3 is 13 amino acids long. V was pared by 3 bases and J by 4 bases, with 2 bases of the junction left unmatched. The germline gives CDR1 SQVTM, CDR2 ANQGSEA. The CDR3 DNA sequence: TGCAGCGTTGATCTAGCGGGAGGATACGAGCAGTACTTC. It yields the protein CSVDLAGGYEQYF.

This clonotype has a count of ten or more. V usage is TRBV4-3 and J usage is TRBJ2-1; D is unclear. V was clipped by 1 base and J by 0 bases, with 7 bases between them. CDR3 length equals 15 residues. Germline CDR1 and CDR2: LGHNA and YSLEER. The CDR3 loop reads CASSQAPSSYNEQFF. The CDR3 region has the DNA TGCGCCAGCAGCCAAGCCCCGAGCTCCTACAATGAGCAGTTCTTC.

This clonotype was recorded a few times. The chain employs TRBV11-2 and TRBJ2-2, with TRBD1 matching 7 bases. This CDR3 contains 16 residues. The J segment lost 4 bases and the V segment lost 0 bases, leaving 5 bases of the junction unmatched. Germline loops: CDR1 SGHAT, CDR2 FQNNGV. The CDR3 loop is CASSLDRDRSTGELFF. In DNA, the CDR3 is TGTGCCAGCAGCTTAGATCGGGACAGAAGCACCGGGGAGCTGTTTTTT.

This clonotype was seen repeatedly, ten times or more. The CDR3 here is CASSSLGGTQETQYF. CDR3 bases: TGTGCCAGCAGTTCGCTCGGGGGGACACAAGAGACCCAGTACTTC. The chain employs TRBV12-3 or TRBV12-4 and TRBJ2-5; TRBD2 is a possible D gene (7 bases). This CDR3 is 15 amino acids long. Trimming removed 4 bases at V and 2 bases at J, with 14 bases between.

CDR3 protein: CASGGGILIFNEQYF. The CDR3 DNA reads as TGTGCCTCCGGTGGGGGGATCCTTATTTTTAACGAGCAGTACTTC. The genes are TRBV6-2 or TRBV6-3 and TRBJ2-7, with D maybe TRBD2 (6 bases). In germline, CDR1 is MNHEY, CDR2 SVGEGT. Trimming pared 11 bases from V and 5 bases from J, leaving 25 bases between. This CDR3 is 15 amino acids long.